What follows are 24 T cell receptor beta chains derived from one specimen sequenced in a study of cytomegalovirus exposure and HLA in healthy donors. A multiplex PCR was run with 60 Vbeta primers and 13 Jbeta primers. Method: immunoSEQ multiplex PCR; TCRdb's copy keeps in-frame clones and lacks some. This table has around 110,000 clones, 75% appearing once. The sequenced sample was PBMCs. Source of these receptors: a man between 35 and 55 years old in good health and CMV-seronegative.

This CDR3 is CASRQDYNSPLHF. CDR3 DNA sequence: TGTGCCAGCCGACAGGACTATAATTCACCCCTCCACTTT. This sequence joins TRBV27 and TRBJ1-6; perhaps TRBD1 as D (6 bases). Germline CDR1 MNHEY, CDR2 SMNVEV (reference sequence). V was trimmed by 8 bases and J by 3 bases, leaving 8 bases between them. The CDR3 covers 13 residues.

CDR3 residues: CASSLGPGGRRDTQYF. CDR3 nucleotide sequence: TGCGCCAGCAGCTTGGGACCGGGGGGCCGGCGGGATACGCAGTATTTT. The rearrangement uses TRBV5-1 and TRBJ2-3; a possible D gene is TRBD2 (7 bases). V lost 0 bases to trimming and J lost 6 bases, with 17 bases between them. The V gene's germline CDR1 is SGHRS and CDR2 YFSETQ. CDR3 size: 16 residues.

This clone occurred once. CDR3 in DNA: TGTGCCAGCAGTGAAGAGGGGAATGGGCACTACGAGCAGTACTTC. Its translation: CASSEEGNGHYEQYF. The chain carries TRBV6-1 and TRBJ2-7; D is perhaps TRBD1 (5 bases). Germline V gene data show CDR1 as MNHNS and CDR2 as SASEGT. Between the trimmed V and J ends, which lost 1 base and 3 bases, there was a span of 13 bases. The CDR3 contains 15 residues.

In its sample, this clone was seen a few times. The chain is built from TRBV6-5 and TRBJ2-1; D is unclear. CDR3 length equals 14 residues. CDR1 MNHEY and CDR2 SVGAGI come from the germline V gene. The V end lost 4 bases, the J end lost 9 bases, and 16 bases lay between the germline ends. The CDR3 sequence is CASSFGHPYREQFF. CDR3 in DNA: TGTGCCAGCAGTTTTGGGCACCCATACCGTGAGCAGTTCTTC.

The chain has TRBV18 and TRBJ1-6; 7 nucleotides match TRBD1. The CDR3 spans 14 residues. J gave up 4 bases and V 5 bases, and 2 bases lay outside the gene matches. CDR1 is KGHSH, CDR2 LQKENI, per germline. In DNA, the CDR3 is TGTGCCAGCTCAGCACAGGGGTATAATTCACCCCTCCACTTT. Translation: CASSAQGYNSPLHF.

The rearrangement links TRBV29-1 to TRBJ1-1; TRBD1 is a possible D gene (5 bases). V lost 0 bases and J 6 bases, leaving 20 bases between the germline ends. The CDR3 extends over 16 amino acids. Germline CDR1 reads SQVTM; CDR2 reads ANQGSEA. CDR3 residues: CSVEERRSGVSAEAFF. In nucleotides, the CDR3 is TGCAGCGTTGAAGAACGTCGATCGGGGGTATCCGCTGAAGCTTTCTTT.

The chain has TRBV2 and TRBJ1-5, with TRBD1 as a possible D gene (6 bases). Trimming pared 6 bases from V and 1 base from J, leaving 13 bases between. The CDR3 loop spans 15 amino acids. Germline V gene lookup returns CDR1 SNHLY and CDR2 FYNNEI. The CDR3 is CASSVRQESNQPQHF. In DNA form, the CDR3 reads TGTGCCAGCAGCGTAAGACAGGAGAGCAATCAGCCCCAGCATTTT.

J is TRBJ2-7 and V is TRBV19, with D perhaps matching TRBD1 (6 bases). CDR1 is LNHDA and CDR2 is SQIVND in the germline V gene (reference sequence). Deletions cut 1 base from V and 3 bases from J, with 13 bases between. The CDR3 covers 15 residues. CDR3 nucleotides: TGTGCCAGTAGTATAGGGCCAGGGGAAAGCTACGAGCAGTACTTC. This encodes CASSIGPGESYEQYF.

This clone was found once. J is TRBJ2-2 and V is TRBV6-5; no definite D call. Germline V CDR1 and CDR2: MNHEY, SVGAGI. Deletions cut 0 bases from V and 0 bases from J, with 5 bases between. CDR3 length: 15 residues. The CDR3 spells CASSYSRTNTGELFF. CDR3 coding DNA: TGTGCCAGCAGTTACTCGAGGACGAACACCGGGGAGCTGTTTTTT.

The rearrangement uses TRBV29-1 and TRBJ2-5; no firm D call. With the DNA end fitting TRBJ2-7 better, the J assignment may be wrong. CDR1 is SQVTM, CDR2 ANQGSEA, per germline. This CDR3 spans 11 amino acids. DNA of the CDR3: TGCAGCGTTGTTTGGAGTTACGAGCAGTACTTC. This encodes CSVVWSYEQYF.

This chain connects TRBV19 to TRBJ1-6; possible D gene TRBD1, 6 bases. This CDR3 region has 14 residues. V was clipped by 4 bases and J by 10 bases, with 14 bases between them. Germline CDR1 LNHDA, CDR2 SQIVND (reference sequence). The CDR3 here is CASSKGGQRSPLHF. CDR3 nucleotides: TGTGCCAGTAGTAAAGGAGGACAGCGATCACCCCTCCACTTT.

The rearrangement joins TRBV5-1 to TRBJ2-7, with TRBD1 as a possible D gene (6 bases). V gave up 4 bases and J gave up 1 base, with 15 bases separating them. Looked up from germline, CDR1 is SGHRS and CDR2 is YFSETQ. This CDR3 is built from 15 residues. CDR3 bases: TGCGCCAGCAGCCTGGGTGAGGGGGAGTCCTACGAGCAGTACTTC. It is translated as CASSLGEGESYEQYF.

This chain uses TRBV19 with TRBJ1-2; 8 bases align to TRBD1. This CDR3 spans 15 amino acids. Germline loops: CDR1 LNHDA, CDR2 SQIVND (reference sequence). J was trimmed by 4 bases and V by 5 bases; bases with no gene match: 9. CDR3 amino acids: CASSVQGGVGYGYTF. The CDR3 DNA sequence: TGTGCCAGTAGTGTACAGGGGGGGGTGGGCTATGGCTACACCTTC.

V gene TRBV19 combines with J gene TRBJ2-3; possibly TRBD1 for D (5 bases). CDR1 is LNHDA and CDR2 is SQIVND in the germline V gene (reference sequence). Trimming cost V 3 bases and J 3 bases, with 7 bases left between them. The CDR3 covers 13 residues. CDR3 nucleotides: TGTGCCAGTAGTATCCAGGGAACAGATACGCAGTATTTT. Amino acids: CASSIQGTDTQYF.

The V and J genes are TRBV6-1 and TRBJ1-1; perhaps TRBD1 as D (5 bases). The CDR3 has 15 residues. The germline V gene has CDR1 MNHNS and CDR2 SASEGT. V was shortened by 2 bases and J by 5 bases, with 15 bases between the two germline ends. In DNA, the CDR3 is TGTGCCAGCAGTGAAAGGGTAGCAGGGAAGACTGAAGCTTTCTTT. Its translation is CASSERVAGKTEAFF.

This rearrangement joins TRBV10-3 to TRBJ1-1, with 10 bases fitting TRBD1. Germline CDR1 reads ENHRY; CDR2 reads SYGVKD. The CDR3 totals 14 residues. V lost 4 bases to trimming and J lost 1 base; unmatched junction nucleotides: 0. CDR3 amino acids: CAISGDRGNTEAFF. The CDR3 DNA follows: TGTGCCATCAGTGGGGACAGGGGGAACACTGAAGCTTTCTTT.

This clone was detected a few times. This chain connects TRBV11-3 to TRBJ1-1; TRBD1 might be the D (6 bases). Germline V gene sequence: CDR1 SGHNT, CDR2 YENEEA. This CDR3 has 14 amino acids. Trimming left V 2 bases short and J 4 bases short, with 11 bases between. The CDR3 DNA sequence: TGTGCCAGCAGCTTAACAGGGACGACCACTGAAGCTTTCTTT. This sequence encodes CASSLTGTTTEAFF.

This clone has just a few counts. The gene calls are TRBV19 and TRBJ1-5, with D possibly matching TRBD1 (6 bases). V gave up 5 bases and J gave up 0 bases, with 11 bases separating them. The CDR3 is 15 residues long. Germline V gene sequence: CDR1 LNHDA, CDR2 SQIVND (reference sequence). The CDR3 is CASSWDMDSNQPQHF. The CDR3 DNA reads TGTGCCAGTAGTTGGGACATGGATAGCAATCAGCCCCAGCATTTT.

The V call is TRBV2, the J call TRBJ2-1; a possible D gene is TRBD2 (5 bases). V gave up 2 bases and J gave up 8 bases, with 16 bases separating them. The CDR3 length is 15 residues. Germline CDR1 and CDR2: SNHLY and FYNNEI. This CDR3 is CASSESRVLGDEQFF. DNA for the CDR3: TGTGCCAGCAGTGAATCTAGGGTCCTCGGGGATGAGCAGTTCTTC.

V gene TRBV4-1 combines with J gene TRBJ2-3; D uncertain. The CDR3 covers 16 residues. V was cut by 0 bases and J by 0 bases, with 10 bases left in between. The germline gives CDR1 MGHRA, CDR2 YSYEKL. The CDR3 reads CASSQELGTSTDTQYF. The CDR3 DNA reads as TGCGCCAGCAGCCAAGAGCTAGGAACTAGCACAGATACGCAGTATTTT.

This chain uses TRBV6-5 with TRBJ2-3, with 10 bases fitting TRBD2. The CDR3 length is 15 residues. Looked up from germline, CDR1 is MNHEY and CDR2 is SVGAGI. V lost 6 bases to trimming and J lost 2 bases; unmatched junction nucleotides: 5. CDR3 bases: TGTGCCAGCAGGAGAAGCGGGGGGGCCACAGATACGCAGTATTTT. Translated: CASRRSGGATDTQYF.

A few counts support this clone. This sequence joins TRBV18 and TRBJ2-1; 10 bases match TRBD2. CDR3 length equals 16 residues. CDR1 is KGHSH and CDR2 is LQKENI in the germline V gene. The trim removed 0 bases at V and 10 bases at J, leaving 9 bases unmatched. CDR3 sequence reads: CASSPPSSGGAKEQFF. The CDR3 DNA follows: TGTGCCAGCTCACCACCGTCCAGCGGGGGGGCAAAAGAGCAGTTCTTC.

The CDR3 bases are TGTGCCAGCAGCTTAAAAGGGGCCCTGCTGGTCGATACGCAGTATTTT. Translating it yields CASSLKGALLVDTQYF. This rearrangement joins TRBV5-6 to TRBJ2-3; TRBD1 might be the D (5 bases). This CDR3 contains 16 residues. Trimming removed 2 bases at V and 6 bases at J, with 19 bases between. The germline V gene has CDR1 SGHDT and CDR2 YYEEEE.

CDR3 protein: CAIRPGLAGTGELFF. DNA of the CDR3: TGTGCCATCAGACCGGGACTAGCGGGCACCGGGGAGCTGTTTTTT. This chain links TRBV10-3 with TRBJ2-2; 12 bases map to TRBD2. V lost 6 bases to trimming and J lost 4 bases; unmatched junction nucleotides: 3. Per the germline V gene, CDR1 is ENHRY and CDR2 is SYGVKD. This CDR3 spans 15 amino acids.